What follows is one T cell receptor beta chain and its context. Its antigen specificity is not known. The record originates from a study of CXCR3-negative and CXCR3-positive naive CD8 T cells (dated by TCRdb to about 2019). For the wider study: In total, 120 million to 150 million TRB reads were obtained, which works out to roughly 1.5 +/- 0.3 million reads per library. The diversity and physicochemical repertoire analyses included eleven to twelve donors pooled from two independent experiments. The TRBV-TRBJ cluster analysis covered naive subsets from roughly 5 donors and memory cells from 3 donors.

Instrument on record: NextSeq 550. The Human TCR Profiling Kit (MiLaboratory) was used to make UMI-labeled 5' RACE TRB cDNA libraries. The full amount of extracted RNA was used for cDNA synthesis, and the full amount of resulting cDNA was used for PCR amplification. Libraries were prepared in parallel with an identical number of PCR cycles. Per the source publication's procedure: With a minimum of two reads required per UMI, MIGEC and MiXCR pulled out about 53,000 +/- 10,000 unique UMI-labeled TRB cDNA molecules from each library. On average, around 40,000 +/- 10,000 functional in-frame TRB CDR3 nucleotide clonotypes lacking stop codons were found per library. After downsampling to 5000 UMI-labeled TRB molecules per sample, diversity metrics, including normalized Shannon-Wiener and Chao1, were computed in VDJtools. VDJtools was used to calculate clonotype-size-weighted physicochemical properties of the central five CDR3 residues, namely interaction energy, strength, volume and Kidera factor 4. Following reprocessing of the reads by TCRdb, the data hold one row per CDR3 protein sequence and no DNA is available. TCRdb, rather than the study authors, made the V and J calls. The sample has roughly 55,000 distinct CDR3 sequences on record. The ten largest make up 0.56% of the sample.

For every CD8+ T cell subset, fewer than 350,000 cells were flow-sorted straight into RLT lysis buffer, and each subset was sorted in triplicate. To keep memory contaminants out, a stringent definition of naive CD8+ T cells was applied: CD45RO-CCR7+CD27+CD95-. Using standard density gradient centrifugation, peripheral blood mononuclear cells were isolated from buffy coats. Naive CXCR3-negative and CXCR3-positive CD8+ T cells were flow-sorted using a FACSAria III. Total RNA was extracted from sorted cells with an RNeasy Mini Kit. The CDR3, from cysteine to phenylalanine, totals 16 residues. No DNA appears here. CDR1 is given as SSHAT and CDR2 as FNYEAQ, both from the germline V gene (reference sequence). The research as a whole found: Comparably high repertoire diversity was found in both naive subsets, whereas much lower repertoire diversity was found in memory CD8+ T cells. Because CXCR3 expression was partially decreased after cryopreservation, freshly isolated PBMCs were used for most assays. Because surface CD5, which is linked to self-reactivity in mice, was comparable between the naive subsets, TCR interaction strength was also inferred from TRB CDR3 physicochemical properties. TRB CDR3s from CXCR3-positive naive cells showed higher hydrophobicity (lower Kidera factor 4), lower energy, and higher strength and volume indices than CXCR3-negative naive cells. Within the same donor, TRBV-TRBJ usage looked similar between naive CXCR3-negative and CXCR3-positive cells, but memory cells had distinct patterns.

Specimen: naive CXCR3+ CD8+ T cells from blood. Taken with the paper, the label for cell subset or site translates to: CD45RO-CCR7+CD27+CD95- naive CD8+ T cells expressing CXCR3 (TNR3+). The chain links TRBV7-7 with TRBJ2-5; TCRdb's D call, TRBD2, is unchecked because there is no DNA. The TCR originated in a human donor in good health. Some clones in this sample may be carry-over from other donors' samples. The CDR3 loop reads CATSFSPGLAVETQYF. Supplemented by the reference TRBV7-7 and TRBJ2-5 proteins around the CDR3, the complete variable domain is GAGVSQSPRYKVTKRGQDVTLRCDPISSHATLYWYQQALGQGPEFLTYFNYEAQPDKSGLPSDRFSAERPEGSISTLTIQRTEQRDSAMYRCATSFSPGLAVETQYFGPGTRLLVL.